These 5 T cell receptor beta chains were sequenced from one sample in a study of cytotoxic CD8 clonotypes in ibrutinib-treated CLL. Generated by immunoSEQ multiplex PCR, the TCRdb table keeps only in-frame clones and is missing some. The sample includes approximately 320,000 clones, about 64% seen only once; the top ten take roughly 6.3%. Sequencing was performed on PBMCs, taken after 36 months of ibrutinib treatment. All receptors derive from a human donor with chronic lymphocytic leukemia.

The table lists this clone with a few counts. The chain recombines TRBV9 with TRBJ2-1; D not resolved. The CDR3 has 13 amino acids. Per germline, CDR1 SGDLS and CDR2 YYNGEE. Trimming stripped 7 bases from V and 0 bases from J, with 8 bases between. The chain's CDR3 is CASGTSSYNEQFF. As DNA, the CDR3 is TGTGCCAGCGGAACGAGCTCCTACAATGAGCAGTTCTTC.

The gene calls are TRBV6-4 and TRBJ2-1; 12 nucleotides align to TRBD1. Trimming took 7 bases from V and 8 from J; bases not matched to a gene: 9. The CDR3 covers 15 residues. Per the germline V gene, CDR1 is MRHNA and CDR2 is SNTAGT. CDR3 nucleotides: TGTGCCAGCAAGTCCGGGACAGGGGGCGGGGATGAGCAGTTCTTC. It codes for CASKSGTGGGDEQFF.

In regard to this clone: At the DNA level, this CDR3 is encoded by other sequences in the same sample as well. The chain uses TRBV5-1 and TRBJ2-7; D may be TRBD2 (5 bases). This CDR3 has 13 residues. Trimming took off 2 bases at V and 2 bases at J, with 8 bases between the two ends. Germline V gene lookup returns CDR1 SGHRS and CDR2 YFSETQ. The CDR3 coding sequence is TGCGCCAGCAGCTTCGGCGGGCCCTACGAGCAGTACTTC. Protein sequence: CASSFGGPYEQYF.

The chain carries TRBV19 and TRBJ1-3, with D perhaps TRBD1 (6 bases). V shed 3 bases and J shed 0 bases, with 15 bases lying between them. CDR3 length: 17 residues. Per germline, CDR1 LNHDA and CDR2 SQIVND (reference sequence). The CDR3 loop is CASSIWGQIPSGNTIYF. The CDR3 region has the DNA TGTGCCAGTAGTATTTGGGGACAAATCCCCTCTGGAAACACCATATATTTT.

This clone has only a few counts. The V and J genes are TRBV25-1 and TRBJ2-7, with D perhaps TRBD1 (6 bases). The CDR3 extends over 12 amino acids. Germline loops: CDR1 MGHDK, CDR2 SYGVNS. V was trimmed by 6 bases and J by 4 bases, leaving 10 bases between them. CDR3 protein: CASSWTEYEQYF. CDR3 DNA sequence: TGTGCCAGCAGCTGGACAGAGTACGAGCAGTACTTC.